The rows below give T cell receptor beta chains drawn from one sample of a study of blood T cell repertoires in COVID-19. Profiling relied on immunoSEQ multiplex PCR, and the TCRdb table lists in-frame clones only, not all of them. Of about 69,000 clones in the sample, about 85% were seen once. The sample taken for sequencing was peripheral blood. The origin of the receptors is a man older than 75 with acute or convalescent COVID-19. The CDR3 runs from the conserved cysteine through the conserved F or W.

v_gene	j_gene	CDR3aa
TRBV6-2/TRBV6-3	TRBJ2-1	CASSAREVNEQFF
TRBV6-5	TRBJ1-5	CASSYSYTNNQPQHF
TRBV19	TRBJ2-3	CASREWGGNPDTQYF
TRBV11-2	TRBJ2-3	CASSQGLARESDTQYF
TRBV3-1/TRBV3-2	TRBJ2-7	CASSQYYEQYF
TRBV7-2	TRBJ1-1	CASSLGQLTEAFF
TRBV7-2	TRBJ2-1	CASSLAAGPYNEQFF
TRBV2	TRBJ1-3	CASTPPTGTFSGNTIYF
TRBV11-3	TRBJ1-1	CASSSYDRGHEAFF
TRBV5-6	TRBJ2-3	CASSLASLSTDTQYF
TRBV4-3	TRBJ1-2	CASSPLRTGGFYGYTF
TRBV5-6	TRBJ1-1	CASSSLGRDRGTEAFF
TRBV30	TRBJ2-7	CAWSTKDKANF
TRBV5-6	TRBJ2-7	CASSSYSYEQYF
TRBV29-1	TRBJ2-1	CSVWTGGYNEQFF
TRBV24-1	TRBJ1-2	CATSDPVPGQAGGYTF
TRBV19	TRBJ1-2	CASSHRDRVIGGYTF
TRBV5-1	TRBJ1-4	CASSSVPQGWEKLFF
TRBV9	TRBJ1-6	CASNAGTGVKPLHF
TRBV18	TRBJ1-6	CASSPRGTGGSHNSPLHF
TRBV7-9	TRBJ2-7	CASSSLRGLRIEQYF
TRBV5-4	TRBJ2-1	CASSLSLGGEGYNEQFF
TRBV5-1	TRBJ1-1	CASSGQGQNTEAFF
TRBV24-1	TRBJ1-2	CATSDPTGGWSSYTF
TRBV24-1	TRBJ1-1	CATMTADGSTEAFF
TRBV11-2	TRBJ2-5	CASSLWGEARETQYF
TRBV7-2	TRBJ1-1	CASSSYGLPNTEAFF
TRBV3-1/TRBV3-2	TRBJ2-1	CASSQDDYPSNEQFF
TRBV6-4	TRBJ1-2	CASSDGTGGVYGYTF
TRBV15	TRBJ2-7	CATSGGQYHEQYF
TRBV19	TRBJ1-5	CASTTRGSNQPQHF
TRBV19	TRBJ1-2	CASSIPGQGYDGYTF
TRBV7-2	TRBJ2-1	CASSSTREQFF
TRBV24-1	TRBJ2-2	CATSDYRDRGSGELFF
TRBV27	TRBJ2-1	CASKGTSGISYNEQFF
TRBV5-1	TRBJ1-1	CASSWGESGLEAFF
TRBV30	TRBJ1-1	CAWTPGPNTEAFF
TRBV11-1	TRBJ2-7	CASSLWDSYEQYF
TRBV7-2	TRBJ2-6	CASSTRQGEGANVLTF
TRBV7-6	TRBJ2-7	CASSLDDSGYYEQYF
TRBV14	TRBJ2-4	CASSHPMTGRKNIQYF
TRBV15	TRBJ2-3	CATSRGRGGKDTQYF